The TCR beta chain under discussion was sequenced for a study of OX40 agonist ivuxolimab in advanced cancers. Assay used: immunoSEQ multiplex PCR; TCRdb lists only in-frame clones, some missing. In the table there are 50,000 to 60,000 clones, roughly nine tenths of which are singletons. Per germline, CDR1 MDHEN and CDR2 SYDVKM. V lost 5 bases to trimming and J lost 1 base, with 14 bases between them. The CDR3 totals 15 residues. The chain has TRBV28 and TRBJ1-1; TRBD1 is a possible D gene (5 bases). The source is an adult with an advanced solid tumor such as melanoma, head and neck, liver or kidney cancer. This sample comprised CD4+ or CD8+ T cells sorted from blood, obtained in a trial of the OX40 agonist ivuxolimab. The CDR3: CASSTAWGPNTEAFF. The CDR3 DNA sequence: TGTGCCAGCAGTACCGCATGGGGCCCGAACACTGAAGCTTTCTTT.